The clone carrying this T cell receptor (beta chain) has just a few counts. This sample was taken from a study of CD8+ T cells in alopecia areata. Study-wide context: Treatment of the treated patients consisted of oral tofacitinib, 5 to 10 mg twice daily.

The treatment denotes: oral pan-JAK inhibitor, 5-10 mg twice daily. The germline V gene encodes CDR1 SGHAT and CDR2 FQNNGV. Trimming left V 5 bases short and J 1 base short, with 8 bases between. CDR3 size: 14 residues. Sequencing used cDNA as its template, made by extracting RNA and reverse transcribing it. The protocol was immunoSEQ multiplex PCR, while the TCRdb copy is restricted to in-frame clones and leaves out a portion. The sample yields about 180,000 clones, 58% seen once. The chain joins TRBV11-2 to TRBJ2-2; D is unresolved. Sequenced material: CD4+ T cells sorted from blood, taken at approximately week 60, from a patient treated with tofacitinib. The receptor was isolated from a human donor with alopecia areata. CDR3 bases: TGTGCCAGCAGCCCTCAATGGAACACCGGGGAGCTGTTTTTT. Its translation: CASSPQWNTGELFF. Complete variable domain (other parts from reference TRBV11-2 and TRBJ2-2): EAGVAQSPRYKIIEKRQSVAFWCNPISGHATLYWYQQILGQGPKLLIQFQNNGVVDDSQLPKDRFSAERLKGVDSTLKIQPAKLEDSAVYLCASSPQWNTGELFFGEGSRLTVL.